The rows below give T cell receptor beta chains drawn from one sample of a study of regulatory T cells in long-lasting Graves disease. A single record per CDR3 protein comes from TCRdb applying MiXCR to the multiplex PCR reads. Among around 300,000 distinct CDR3 sequences, roughly 21% were seen once, and the ten largest hold roughly 56%. Source: peripheral blood mononuclear cells (PBMCs), taken when the disease was refractory, from a patient treated with antithyroid drugs. These TCRs come from a female donor with Graves disease. The CDR3 runs from the conserved cysteine through the conserved F or W. Fields, in order: D gene, V gene, clone size, J gene, CDR3 DNA, CDR3 protein. D genes are given only for firm matches. Not all rows give a size; the values are once, few, many and, for expanded clones, a class.

d_call: -; v_call: TRBV7-2; clone_size: few; j_call: TRBJ2-2; cdr3_nt: TGTGCCAGCAGCTACGAGAGTTTGCGGGATAAAGCCGCGAACACCGGGGAGCTGTTTTTT; cdr3_aa: CASSYESLRDKAANTGELFF
d_call: TRBD1; v_call: TRBV6-5; clone_size: -; j_call: TRBJ1-5; cdr3_nt: TGTGCCAGCAGTTACACAGACAGGGAAAATCAGCCCCAGCATTTT; cdr3_aa: CASSYTDRENQPQHF
d_call: -; v_call: TRBV28; clone_size: many; j_call: TRBJ2-5; cdr3_nt: TGTGCCAGCAGTTTAGGATCCAGGGGTTACCAAGAGACCCAGTACTTC; cdr3_aa: CASSLGSRGYQETQYF
d_call: -; v_call: TRBV7-9; clone_size: -; j_call: TRBJ2-7; cdr3_nt: TGTGCCAGCAGCCCCCCTGGGAATGCCTACGAGCAGTACTTC; cdr3_aa: CASSPPGNAYEQYF
d_call: -; v_call: TRBV18; clone_size: many; j_call: TRBJ2-2; cdr3_nt: TGTGCCAGCTCACTAACGTCCGGGGAGCTGTTTTTT; cdr3_aa: CASSLTSGELFF
d_call: -; v_call: TRBV12-3/TRBV12-4; clone_size: many; j_call: TRBJ2-7; cdr3_nt: TGTGCCAGCAGTTTGACTTACTCCTACGAGCAGTACTTC; cdr3_aa: CASSLTYSYEQYF
d_call: -; v_call: TRBV12-3/TRBV12-4; clone_size: many; j_call: TRBJ2-5; cdr3_nt: TGTGCCAGCAGTTTATCACTCCAAGAGACCCAGTACTTC; cdr3_aa: CASSLSLQETQYF
d_call: -; v_call: TRBV29-1; clone_size: many; j_call: TRBJ1-2; cdr3_nt: TGCAGCGTTGATTGGGCAGCCAACTATGGCTACACCTTC; cdr3_aa: CSVDWAANYGYTF
d_call: -; v_call: TRBV4-1; clone_size: -; j_call: TRBJ2-5; cdr3_nt: TGCGCCAGCAGCACAGGGACTCCGGGTCTGGCCCAGTACTTC; cdr3_aa: CASSTGTPGLAQYF
d_call: TRBD2; v_call: TRBV3-1; clone_size: -; j_call: TRBJ2-2; cdr3_nt: TGTGCCAGCAGCCAGGCTGGACTAGCGGGAGGAGATACCGGGGAGCTGTTTTTT; cdr3_aa: CASSQAGLAGGDTGELFF
d_call: -; v_call: TRBV6-5; clone_size: few; j_call: TRBJ1-1; cdr3_nt: TGTGCCAGCAGTTACTCGCGGGGGGGGAACACTGAAGCTTTCTTT; cdr3_aa: CASSYSRGGNTEAFF
d_call: -; v_call: TRBV18; clone_size: many; j_call: TRBJ1-1; cdr3_nt: TGTGCCAGCTCACGCTCTGACACTGAAGCTTTCTTT; cdr3_aa: CASSRSDTEAFF
d_call: -; v_call: TRBV11-2; clone_size: many; j_call: TRBJ1-2; cdr3_nt: TGTGCCAGCAGCCCCCGGTGGGAGGGGAGGGCCCACTATGGCTACACCTTC; cdr3_aa: CASSPRWEGRAHYGYTF
d_call: TRBD2; v_call: TRBV3-1; clone_size: few; j_call: TRBJ2-5; cdr3_nt: TGTGCCAGCAGCCAAGAAGAAGCGGGAGGGCCCGATGGCGAGACCCAGTACTTC; cdr3_aa: CASSQEEAGGPDGETQYF
d_call: -; v_call: TRBV6-5; clone_size: many; j_call: TRBJ1-4; cdr3_nt: TGTGCCAGCAGTTACTCGGGGGCCCCGAATGAAAAACTGTTTTTT; cdr3_aa: CASSYSGAPNEKLFF
d_call: TRBD2; v_call: TRBV7-3; clone_size: few; j_call: TRBJ2-5; cdr3_nt: TGTGCCAGCAGCTTGTTAGGACTAGAAGAGGAGACCCAGTACTTC; cdr3_aa: CASSLLGLEEETQYF
d_call: TRBD1; v_call: TRBV5-8; clone_size: -; j_call: TRBJ1-5; cdr3_nt: TGTGCCAGCAGCCGGGCAGGGGGCTTTTATCAGCCCCAGCATTTT; cdr3_aa: CASSRAGGFYQPQHF
d_call: -; v_call: TRBV27; clone_size: many; j_call: TRBJ1-2; cdr3_nt: TGTGCCAGCAGTTTATCCAGGGTTGATGGCTACACCTTC; cdr3_aa: CASSLSRVDGYTF
d_call: TRBD1; v_call: TRBV5-1; clone_size: few; j_call: TRBJ1-2; cdr3_nt: TGCGCCAGCAGCTTGGATGGACAGGGGGGCGCTGGCTACACCTTC; cdr3_aa: CASSLDGQGGAGYTF
d_call: -; v_call: TRBV5-1; clone_size: few; j_call: TRBJ2-2; cdr3_nt: TGCGCCAGCAGCTTGGTACCCCTATTCGCGAACACCGGGGAGCTGTTTTTT; cdr3_aa: CASSLVPLFANTGELFF
d_call: TRBD2; v_call: TRBV20-1; clone_size: few; j_call: TRBJ2-7; cdr3_nt: TGCAGTGCTCAGACTAGCGGGTACTCCTACGAGCAGTACTTC; cdr3_aa: CSAQTSGYSYEQYF
d_call: TRBD1; v_call: TRBV24-1; clone_size: few; j_call: TRBJ2-2; cdr3_nt: TGTGCCACCAGCCTCCGGACAGGACCCCACGGGGAGCTGTTTTTT; cdr3_aa: CATSLRTGPHGELFF
d_call: TRBD2; v_call: TRBV7-2; clone_size: many; j_call: TRBJ2-5; cdr3_nt: TGTGCCAGCAGCCTTCTAGCGGGGGGGCGTCAAGAGACCCAGTACTTC; cdr3_aa: CASSLLAGGRQETQYF
d_call: -; v_call: TRBV19; clone_size: -; j_call: TRBJ1-5; cdr3_nt: TGTGCCAGTAGTGCGGGACGGGGCCTAAATCAGCCCCAGCATTTT; cdr3_aa: CASSAGRGLNQPQHF
d_call: TRBD2; v_call: TRBV12-3/TRBV12-4; clone_size: -; j_call: TRBJ2-1; cdr3_nt: TGTGCCAGCAGTTTAATACTAGCGGGAGAATGGGCCTACAATGAGCAGTTCTTC; cdr3_aa: CASSLILAGEWAYNEQFF
d_call: TRBD1; v_call: TRBV30; clone_size: many; j_call: TRBJ1-1; cdr3_nt: TGTGCCTACGGACAGGGTAACACTGAAGCTTTCTTT; cdr3_aa: CAYGQGNTEAFF
d_call: -; v_call: TRBV20-1; clone_size: -; j_call: TRBJ2-7; cdr3_nt: TGCAGTGCTAGCGTGCCCCGGGGGACCAACTACGAGCAGTACTTC; cdr3_aa: CSASVPRGTNYEQYF
d_call: TRBD1; v_call: TRBV9; clone_size: -; j_call: TRBJ2-7; cdr3_nt: TGTGCCAGCAGCGGTGGCCCGGGACAGGGGTGGACCTACGAGCAGTACTTC; cdr3_aa: CASSGGPGQGWTYEQYF
d_call: TRBD1; v_call: TRBV5-6; clone_size: many; j_call: TRBJ1-4; cdr3_nt: TGTGCCAGCAGCTTGCAGGGGGCCGATGAAAAACTGTTTTTT; cdr3_aa: CASSLQGADEKLFF
d_call: -; v_call: TRBV2; clone_size: many; j_call: TRBJ1-5; cdr3_nt: TGTGCCAGCAGTACTTTCCTTGGACAAAATAGCAATCAGCCCCAGCATTTT; cdr3_aa: CASSTFLGQNSNQPQHF
d_call: TRBD2; v_call: TRBV7-6; clone_size: -; j_call: TRBJ2-1; cdr3_nt: TGTGCCAGCGGTCGGCGGGAGAGTAATGAGCAGTTCTTC; cdr3_aa: CASGRRESNEQFF
d_call: -; v_call: TRBV12-3/TRBV12-4; clone_size: -; j_call: TRBJ2-7; cdr3_nt: TGTGCCAGCAGTTTCTTAGACAGAAGCTACGAGCAGTACTTC; cdr3_aa: CASSFLDRSYEQYF
d_call: -; v_call: TRBV6-1; clone_size: few; j_call: TRBJ2-3; cdr3_nt: TGTGCCAGCATCATAGGCGGACAGCCTAGCACAGATACGCAGTATTTT; cdr3_aa: CASIIGGQPSTDTQYF
d_call: -; v_call: TRBV2; clone_size: many; j_call: TRBJ2-7; cdr3_nt: TGTGCCAGCAGCATACCGGTCGGGGGGCGGACCGCCTACGAGCAGTACTTC; cdr3_aa: CASSIPVGGRTAYEQYF
d_call: -; v_call: TRBV5-6; clone_size: many; j_call: TRBJ1-1; cdr3_nt: TGTGCCAGCAGCGGGGGGGGCCCGAACACTGAAGCTTTCTTT; cdr3_aa: CASSGGGPNTEAFF
d_call: -; v_call: TRBV12-3/TRBV12-4; clone_size: many; j_call: TRBJ1-4; cdr3_nt: TGTGCCAGCAGTTTACAAAGTACAACTAATGAAAAACTGTTTTTT; cdr3_aa: CASSLQSTTNEKLFF
d_call: -; v_call: TRBV24-1; clone_size: many; j_call: TRBJ1-5; cdr3_nt: TGTGCCACCAGTGCGGGGGGGCAAGGCAATCAGCCCCAGCATTTT; cdr3_aa: CATSAGGQGNQPQHF
d_call: -; v_call: TRBV19; clone_size: -; j_call: TRBJ1-5; cdr3_nt: TGTGCCAGTAGACCCGGGAAGGGTGTCCATCAGCCCCAGCATTTT; cdr3_aa: CASRPGKGVHQPQHF
d_call: TRBD1; v_call: TRBV27; clone_size: few; j_call: TRBJ2-7; cdr3_nt: TGTGCCAGCAGTCCTCGGGGACAGGTAACCTACGAGCAGTACTTC; cdr3_aa: CASSPRGQVTYEQYF
d_call: -; v_call: TRBV5-1; clone_size: few; j_call: TRBJ1-4; cdr3_nt: TGCGCCAGCAGTCAAACAAATCCAACTAATGAAAAACTGTTTTTC; cdr3_aa: CASSQTNPTNEKLFF
d_call: -; v_call: TRBV9; clone_size: -; j_call: TRBJ1-4; cdr3_nt: TGTGCCAGCAGCGTAGGCTCCGGGGGACTTTATGAAAAACTGTTTTTT; cdr3_aa: CASSVGSGGLYEKLFF
d_call: -; v_call: TRBV3-1; clone_size: many; j_call: TRBJ2-7; cdr3_nt: TGTGCCAGCAGCCCTCGACAGATCTCCTACGAGCAGTACTTC; cdr3_aa: CASSPRQISYEQYF
d_call: TRBD1; v_call: TRBV7-9; clone_size: few; j_call: TRBJ1-1; cdr3_nt: TGTGCCAGCAGCCCCGGACAGGTAGTAAACACTGAAGCTTTCTTT; cdr3_aa: CASSPGQVVNTEAFF
d_call: -; v_call: TRBV29-1; clone_size: -; j_call: TRBJ2-2; cdr3_nt: TGCAGCGTTGTGGCAGACACCGGGGAGCTGTTTTTT; cdr3_aa: CSVVADTGELFF
d_call: -; v_call: TRBV27; clone_size: many; j_call: TRBJ1-5; cdr3_nt: TGTGCCAGCAGTTTCGGAGGGGGGGATCAGCCCCAGCATTTT; cdr3_aa: CASSFGGGDQPQHF
d_call: TRBD1; v_call: TRBV12-3/TRBV12-4; clone_size: -; j_call: TRBJ1-1; cdr3_nt: TGTGCCAGCGTCCCGACAGGGGGTTTCACTGAAGCTTTCTTT; cdr3_aa: CASVPTGGFTEAFF
d_call: -; v_call: TRBV28; clone_size: few; j_call: TRBJ1-5; cdr3_nt: TGTGCCAGCAACCAGCCGGACGGGGGGTTCGCTCAGCCCCAGCATTTT; cdr3_aa: CASNQPDGGFAQPQHF
d_call: -; v_call: TRBV5-1; clone_size: -; j_call: TRBJ2-3; cdr3_nt: TGCGCCAGCAGCTTGGAACACACAGATACGCAGTATTTT; cdr3_aa: CASSLEHTDTQYF
d_call: TRBD1; v_call: TRBV6-2/TRBV6-3; clone_size: -; j_call: TRBJ1-2; cdr3_nt: TGTGCCTGCTCGAAGATTCCGGGACAGGGGGCTTATGGCTACACCTTC; cdr3_aa: CACSKIPGQGAYGYTF
d_call: -; v_call: TRBV19; clone_size: -; j_call: TRBJ1-2; cdr3_nt: TGTGCCAGTACAATAAGACAGAACTATGGCTACACCTTC; cdr3_aa: CASTIRQNYGYTF
d_call: -; v_call: TRBV7-8; clone_size: many; j_call: TRBJ1-6; cdr3_nt: TGTGCCAGCAGCTTAGTCCGGCGGTCAGCCGGTAATTCACCCCTCCACTTT; cdr3_aa: CASSLVRRSAGNSPLHF
d_call: -; v_call: TRBV18; clone_size: many; j_call: TRBJ2-5; cdr3_nt: TGTGCCAGCTCACCACTGGGAGGAACCCAAGAGACCCAGTACTTC; cdr3_aa: CASSPLGGTQETQYF
d_call: TRBD1; v_call: TRBV29-1; clone_size: -; j_call: TRBJ1-1; cdr3_nt: TGCAGCGTTGCTAATGGGGACAGAATGAACACTGAAGCTTTCTTT; cdr3_aa: CSVANGDRMNTEAFF
d_call: TRBD1; v_call: TRBV5-1; clone_size: many; j_call: TRBJ2-7; cdr3_nt: TGCGCCAGCAGCTTGAACGCTGGGACAGAGACCTACGAGCAGTACTTC; cdr3_aa: CASSLNAGTETYEQYF
d_call: -; v_call: TRBV20-1; clone_size: few; j_call: TRBJ2-7; cdr3_nt: TGCAGTGCTAGAGAGCTCGTGGTAAGGGAGCAGTACTTC; cdr3_aa: CSARELVVREQYF
d_call: TRBD1; v_call: TRBV28; clone_size: many; j_call: TRBJ2-7; cdr3_nt: TGTGCCAGCAGTTATACAGGGGGCGACGAGCAGTACTTC; cdr3_aa: CASSYTGGDEQYF
d_call: TRBD2; v_call: TRBV5-1; clone_size: many; j_call: TRBJ2-2; cdr3_nt: TGCGCCAGCGCTCTGCTAGCGGGAGACACCGGGGAGCTGTTTTTT; cdr3_aa: CASALLAGDTGELFF
d_call: -; v_call: TRBV10-2; clone_size: -; j_call: TRBJ1-2; cdr3_nt: TGCGCCAGCAGTGAGCAGGACTATGGCTACACCTTC; cdr3_aa: CASSEQDYGYTF
d_call: TRBD2; v_call: TRBV2; clone_size: -; j_call: TRBJ2-2; cdr3_nt: TGTGCCAGCAGTGCAATTCTGAAACTAGCGGGAAAAGACACCGGGGAGCTGTTTTTT; cdr3_aa: CASSAILKLAGKDTGELFF
d_call: TRBD2; v_call: TRBV6-1; clone_size: many; j_call: TRBJ2-5; cdr3_nt: TGTGCCAGCAGTATAGCGGGAGAGACCCAGTACTTC; cdr3_aa: CASSIAGETQYF